A few counts support the clone carrying this T cell receptor beta chain. This sample is part of a study of T-cell reconstitution after alpha-beta-depleted transplantation in children. Unique molecular identifiers featured in how the TCRbeta library was prepared. A single record per CDR3 protein comes from TCRdb applying MiXCR to the PCR reads. The sample includes more than 450,000 distinct CDR3 sequences, about a sixth of them seen just once. The CDR3 contains 14 residues. The V and J ends lost 3 bases and 4 bases respectively, with 8 bases between them. The germline V gene encodes CDR1 KGHDR and CDR2 SFDVKD.

The chain links TRBV24-1 to TRBJ2-2; D gene uncertain. The clonotype was recovered from a human donor who donated a stem cell graft to a child with acute lymphoblastic leukemia. The starting material was PBMCs from the stem cell graft donor, obtained from the stem cell graft. CDR3 DNA sequence: TGTGCCACCAGTGATCCCGGTCTCACCGGGGAGCTGTTTTTT. Translating it yields CATSDPGLTGELFF.